What follows are 8 T cell receptor beta chains derived from one specimen sequenced in a study of T cell repertoires in ileal Crohn's disease. TCRdb keeps only in-frame clones here, not all; method: immunoSEQ multiplex PCR. The sample has about 5,400 clones; under 75% are singletons. Time point: neoterminal ileum biopsy at postoperative endoscopy, about 6 months after surgery. Sequencing was carried out using ileal tissue. These receptors came from an adult with Crohn's disease.

The chain joins TRBV7-9 to TRBJ1-1; the D gene is possibly TRBD1 (6 bases). The length of the CDR3 is 15 residues. Deletions cut 2 bases from V and 1 base from J, with 11 bases between. CDR1 SEHNR and CDR2 FQNEAQ come from the germline V gene (reference sequence). This CDR3 reads CASSLKGQPNTEAFF. The CDR3 DNA is TGTGCCAGCAGCTTAAAAGGACAGCCGAACACTGAAGCTTTCTTT.

The rearrangement links TRBV4-1 to TRBJ2-1; D gene ambiguous. The ends were cut back, 4 bases at V and 7 bases at J, with 11 bases in the middle. Looked up from germline, CDR1 is MGHRA and CDR2 is YSYEKL. The CDR3 spans 13 residues. DNA for the CDR3: TGCGCCAGCAGCCGTCCTAATGTGAATGAGCAGTTCTTC. It encodes CASSRPNVNEQFF.

By sample share, this clone is medium-sized. The rearrangement joins TRBV6-5 to TRBJ1-1; D remains unclear. Trimming left V 7 bases short and J 1 base short, with 16 bases between. Per germline, CDR1 MNHEY and CDR2 SVGAGI. The CDR3 length is 15 residues. CDR3 bases: TGTGCCAGCACCTTGGGCGGGCCGGGGAACACTGAAGCTTTCTTT. Encoded protein: CASTLGGPGNTEAFF.

The gene calls are TRBV5-1 and TRBJ2-2, with D perhaps TRBD1 (5 bases). Trimming removed 6 bases from V and 1 base from J, with 10 bases in between. This CDR3 has 14 amino acids. CDR1 and CDR2 (germline): SGHRS, YFSETQ. This chain's CDR3 is CASKWGLNTGELFF. CDR3 bases: TGCGCCAGCAAGTGGGGCCTGAACACCGGGGAGCTGTTTTTT.

The chain joins TRBV27 to TRBJ1-1; 7 bases map to TRBD1. The junction had 17 bases not matched to a gene; V was cut back by 4 bases and J by 3 bases. The CDR3 sequence is 18 residues long. The germline V gene encodes CDR1 MNHEY and CDR2 SMNVEV (reference sequence). CDR3: CASSSLMDRSVSDTEAFF. DNA of the CDR3: TGTGCCAGCAGTTCCCTGATGGACAGGTCTGTGTCGGACACTGAAGCTTTCTTT.

The V and J genes are TRBV9 and TRBJ1-5; D is undetermined. The germline CDR1 and CDR2 sequences are SGDLS and YYNGEE. This CDR3 has 16 amino acids. The V end lost 3 bases, the J end lost 0 bases, and 13 bases lay between the germline ends. The DNA of the CDR3 is TGTGCCAGCAGCGCAGGTCTGGGCTATAGCAATCAGCCCCAGCATTTT. Protein: CASSAGLGYSNQPQHF.

V and J are TRBV30 and TRBJ1-6; tentatively, D is TRBD1 (6 bases). V gave up 2 bases and J gave up 5 bases, with 22 bases separating them. This CDR3 contains 18 residues. The germline V gene has CDR1 GTSNPN and CDR2 SVGIG (reference sequence). CDR3 in amino acids: CAWSPIRKHRENNSPLHF. The CDR3 bases are TGTGCCTGGAGTCCAATTCGGAAACACAGGGAGAATAATTCACCCCTCCACTTT.

The J gene is TRBJ1-5, the V gene TRBV4-2; 7 positions match TRBD1. The germline gives CDR1 LGHNA, CDR2 YNFKEQ. The CDR3 runs to 18 residues. V was clipped by 4 bases and J by 3 bases; unmatched bases: 15. The CDR3 nucleotides read TGTGCCAGCAGCCTCACCTTCAACCGGGGACAGAACAATCAGCCCCAGCATTTT. It translates to CASSLTFNRGQNNQPQHF.